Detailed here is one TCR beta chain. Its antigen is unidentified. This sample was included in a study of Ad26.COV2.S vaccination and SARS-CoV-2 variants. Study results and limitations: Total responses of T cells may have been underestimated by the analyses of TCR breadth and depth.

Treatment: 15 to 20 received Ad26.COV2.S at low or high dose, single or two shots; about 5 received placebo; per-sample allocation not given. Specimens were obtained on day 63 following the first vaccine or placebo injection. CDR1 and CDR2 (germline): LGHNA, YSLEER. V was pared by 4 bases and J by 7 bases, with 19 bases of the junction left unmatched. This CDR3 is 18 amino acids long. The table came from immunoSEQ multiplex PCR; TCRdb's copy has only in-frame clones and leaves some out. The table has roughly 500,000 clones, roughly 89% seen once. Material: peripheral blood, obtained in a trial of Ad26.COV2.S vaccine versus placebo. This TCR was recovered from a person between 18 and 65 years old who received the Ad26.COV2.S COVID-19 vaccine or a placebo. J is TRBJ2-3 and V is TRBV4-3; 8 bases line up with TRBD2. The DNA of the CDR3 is TGCGCCAGCAGCCGACGAGAAGGGAGCGGGAGTATCTCAAATACGCAGTATTTT. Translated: CASSRREGSGSISNTQYF.